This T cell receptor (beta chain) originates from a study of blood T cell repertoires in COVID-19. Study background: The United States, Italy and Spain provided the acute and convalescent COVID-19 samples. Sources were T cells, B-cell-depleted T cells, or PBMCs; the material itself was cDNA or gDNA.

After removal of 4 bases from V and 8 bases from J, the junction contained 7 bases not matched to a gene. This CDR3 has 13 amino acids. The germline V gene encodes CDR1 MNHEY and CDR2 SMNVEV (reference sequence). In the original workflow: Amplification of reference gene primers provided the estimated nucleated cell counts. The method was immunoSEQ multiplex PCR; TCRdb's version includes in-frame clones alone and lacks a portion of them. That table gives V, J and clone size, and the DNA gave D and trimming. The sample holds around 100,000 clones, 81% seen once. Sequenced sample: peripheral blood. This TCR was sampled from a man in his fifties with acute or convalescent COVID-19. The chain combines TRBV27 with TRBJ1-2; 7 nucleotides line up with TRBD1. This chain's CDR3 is CASSSTGARGYTF. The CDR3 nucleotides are TGTGCCAGCAGTTCAACAGGGGCTCGGGGCTACACCTTC.